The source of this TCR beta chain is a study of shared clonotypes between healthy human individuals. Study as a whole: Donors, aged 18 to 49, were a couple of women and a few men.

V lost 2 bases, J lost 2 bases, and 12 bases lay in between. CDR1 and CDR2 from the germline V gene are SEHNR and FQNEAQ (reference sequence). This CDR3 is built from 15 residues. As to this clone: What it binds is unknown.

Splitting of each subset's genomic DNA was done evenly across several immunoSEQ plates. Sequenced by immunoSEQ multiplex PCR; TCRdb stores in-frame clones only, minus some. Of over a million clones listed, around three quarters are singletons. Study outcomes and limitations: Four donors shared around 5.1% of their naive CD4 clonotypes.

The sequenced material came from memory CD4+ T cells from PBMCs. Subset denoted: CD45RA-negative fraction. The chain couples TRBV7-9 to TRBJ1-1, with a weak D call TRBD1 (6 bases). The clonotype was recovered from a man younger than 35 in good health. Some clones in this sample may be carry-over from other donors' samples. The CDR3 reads CASSLSRTANTEAFF. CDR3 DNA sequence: TGTGCCAGCAGCTTATCTCGGACAGCAAACACTGAAGCTTTCTTT.